The sequence of this T cell receptor (beta chain) was determined in a study of T cells in Graves' hyperthyroidism and ophthalmopathy. Study-wide context: Peripheral blood draws took place at initial diagnosis, ahead of any treatment. Study-level findings and limits: Blood shared most expanded thyroid clonotypes above 0.001.

Using RNA transcripts as the source, TCR beta CDR3 regions were amplified. An initial round of RT-PCR targeting the TCR CDR3 relied on the HTBI primer set. Using its own MiXCR run on the multiplex PCR reads, TCRdb lists one record per CDR3 protein. The profile covers around 520,000 distinct CDR3 sequences, with 11% to 15% appearing a single time and over 11% taken by the ten largest. About this clonotype: Antigen: not known.

The germline CDR1 and CDR2 sequences are MNHEY and SVGAGI. Trimming took off 2 bases at V and 8 bases at J, with 11 bases between the two ends. There are 13 residues in the CDR3. The patients, who ranged from 18 to 65 in age, presented with newly diagnosed hyperthyroidism lasting under 2 months. The PBMCs had their origin in less than 13 ml of fresh peripheral blood. Specimen: blood. The sequence came from a woman in her 40s with Graves' hyperthyroidism. The genes are TRBV6-5 and TRBJ2-3; D might be TRBD1 (5 bases). This CDR3 is CASSYRGMATQYF. The CDR3, as DNA: TGTGCCAGCAGTTACAGGGGCATGGCTACGCAGTATTTT.